This section outlines one TCR beta chain sequence together with its context. This specimen belongs to a study of chemoradiotherapy in HPV16-positive cancers. Overall study: Candidate HPV-specific clones and shared TCR motifs came from a couple of HPV16-positive patients.

V was pared by 2 bases and J by 4 bases, with 3 bases between. Germline V gene lookup returns CDR1 SNHLY and CDR2 FYNNEI. The CDR3 is made up of 13 amino acids. Sequencing used immunoSEQ multiplex PCR; TCRdb keeps in-frame clones, though not all of them. The data hold some 30,000 clones, with roughly 75% observed a single time. Sequenced material: blood, taken from a patient who underwent chemoradiotherapy. This chain joins TRBV2 and TRBJ2-6; D gene unclear. The sequence was obtained from a human donor with HPV-associated anogenital cancer. The CDR3 DNA is TGTGCCAGCAGTGAAAGCGGGGCCAACGTCCTGACTTTC. This encodes CASSESGANVLTF.